The 25 T cell receptor beta chains given below trace back to one sample, sequenced in a study of technical replicates of blood from several donors. The method was immunoSEQ multiplex PCR; TCRdb's version includes in-frame clones alone and lacks a portion of them. The sample includes 70,000 to 95,000 clones, roughly 94% seen only once; the top ten take 0.25%. The sequencing sample was made of T cells isolated from PBMCs. These receptors were taken from a human donor in good health.

The chain recombines TRBV4-1 with TRBJ2-6; the D is unclear. Germline V gene lookup returns CDR1 MGHRA and CDR2 YSYEKL. The CDR3 covers 15 residues. V shed 6 bases and J shed 0 bases, with 9 bases lying between them. The CDR3 DNA is TGCGCCAGCAGACGTTACAACTCTGGGGCCAACGTCCTGACTTTC. This translates into CASRRYNSGANVLTF.

The chain carries TRBV5-1 and TRBJ1-1; TRBD1 might be the D (5 bases). This CDR3 contains 13 residues. V was pared by 6 bases and J by 5 bases, with 14 bases between. CDR1 SGHRS and CDR2 YFSETQ come from the germline V gene. The chain's CDR3 is CASTPVGGTEAFF. The CDR3 region has the DNA TGCGCCAGCACACCCGTCGGGGGGACTGAAGCTTTCTTT.

The rearrangement uses TRBV2 and TRBJ2-2, with unresolved D. V was trimmed by 5 bases and J by 3 bases, leaving 4 bases between them. From germline, CDR1 is SNHLY and CDR2 FYNNEI. This CDR3 has 12 residues. DNA for the CDR3: TGTGCCAGCAGTTATTACACCGGGGAGCTGTTTTTT. Amino acids: CASSYYTGELFF.

The chain couples TRBV7-9 to TRBJ2-2, with 7 bases fitting TRBD2. CDR1 is SEHNR, CDR2 FQNEAQ, per germline (reference sequence). V lost 6 bases, J lost 6 bases, and 16 bases stayed unmatched. The CDR3 is 17 residues long. CDR3 in amino acids: CASSNSVGGFLPGELFF. CDR3 DNA: TGTGCCAGCAGTAACTCCGTGGGGGGGTTTCTTCCCGGGGAGCTGTTTTTT.

Points on this clone: Germline is not matched at one junction end, which may reflect a read error. The chain uses TRBV7-9 and TRBJ1-2; D gene unclear. The CDR3 totals 11 residues. The germline gives CDR1 SEHNR, CDR2 FQNEAQ (reference sequence). In DNA, the CDR3 is TGTGCCAGCAGCTTAGCATGGGAGCTCTTCTTC. Translation gives CASSLAWELFF.

CDR3 amino acids: CASSRGSGNTIYF. CDR3 bases: TGTGCCAGCAGCCGAGGATCCGGAAACACCATATATTTT. The chain employs TRBV11-1 and TRBJ1-3; D uncertain. Germline loops: CDR1 SGHAT, CDR2 FQDESV (reference sequence). The V end lost 5 bases, the J end lost 4 bases, and 9 bases lay between the germline ends. The CDR3 loop spans 13 amino acids.

The J gene is TRBJ2-2, the V gene TRBV10-2, with a tentative D call TRBD2 (5 bases). Germline V gives CDR1 WSHSY, CDR2 SAAADI. The CDR3 is made up of 16 amino acids. V was trimmed by 3 bases and J by 3 bases, leaving 14 bases between them. CDR3 region: CASSDYWEWDTGELFF. CDR3 DNA sequence: TGCGCCAGCAGTGATTATTGGGAGTGGGACACCGGGGAGCTGTTTTTT.

V is TRBV18 and J is TRBJ2-1; the match to TRBD1 covers 9 bases. In germline, CDR1 is KGHSH, CDR2 LQKENI. CDR3 length equals 16 residues. With 0 bases clipped from V and 2 bases from J, the junction kept 2 bases outside the gene matches. The CDR3 sequence is CASSPPWDRAYNEQFF. The DNA for the CDR3 is TGTGCCAGCTCACCACCCTGGGACAGGGCCTACAATGAGCAGTTCTTC.

The genes are TRBV28 and TRBJ2-1; D not certain. V shed 8 bases and J shed 7 bases, with 6 bases lying between them. The CDR3 covers 10 residues. Germline V lookup: CDR1 MDHEN, CDR2 SYDVKM. CDR3 sequence (DNA): TGTGCCAGCTATTCGAATGAGCAGTTCTTC. Protein product: CASYSNEQFF.

The chain uses TRBV28 and TRBJ2-3, with 10 bases fitting TRBD2. J gave up 7 bases and V 8 bases, and 6 bases lay outside the gene matches. Looked up from germline, CDR1 is MDHEN and CDR2 is SYDVKM. This CDR3 is 13 amino acids long. Written as DNA, the CDR3 is TGTGCCAGCCAGCGGGAGGGGTATTATACGCAGTATTTT. As protein: CASQREGYYTQYF.

This clone was observed once. The genes are TRBV19 and TRBJ1-5; 9 bases fit TRBD1. From germline, CDR1 is LNHDA and CDR2 SQIVND (reference sequence). Trimming removed 5 bases from V and 4 bases from J; junction bases left unmatched: 6. The CDR3 has 15 residues. The chain's CDR3 is CASSPQGQGNQPQHF. The CDR3, as DNA: TGTGCCAGTAGTCCTCAGGGACAGGGAAATCAGCCCCAGCATTTT.

The chain joins TRBV6-1 to TRBJ2-1, with D maybe TRBD1 (6 bases). The CDR3 is 14 amino acids. The V gene lost 2 bases and the J gene lost 9 bases, with 14 bases spanning the gap. Germline V gives CDR1 MNHNS, CDR2 SASEGT. CDR3: CASSELGRQAEQFF. DNA of the CDR3: TGTGCCAGCAGTGAACTTGGTAGACAGGCTGAGCAGTTCTTC.

This clone was counted between two and nine times. The chain joins TRBV5-4 to TRBJ2-1, with D maybe TRBD1 (6 bases). Trimming left V 4 bases short and J 6 bases short, with 17 bases between. This CDR3 spans 15 amino acids. Germline CDR1 and CDR2: SGHNT and YYREEE (reference sequence). The DNA for the CDR3 is TGTGCCAGCAGCCCCCTTGGTGGACAGACCAATGAGCAGTTCTTC. As protein: CASSPLGGQTNEQFF.

V is TRBV28 and J is TRBJ2-3; 8 bases match TRBD1. This CDR3 is 15 amino acids long. V dropped 6 bases and J dropped 6; count of bases not matched to a gene: 11. The germline gives CDR1 MDHEN, CDR2 SYDVKM. In DNA form, the CDR3 reads TGTGCCAGCAGCTCCCCGGGGACAGGTGACGATACGCAGTATTTT. Its protein is CASSSPGTGDDTQYF.

The genes are TRBV19 and TRBJ2-5, with 9 nucleotides matching TRBD1. The V and J ends lost 6 bases and 3 bases, in that order; junction bases with no gene match: 5. CDR3 length: 14 amino acids. CDR1 is LNHDA and CDR2 is SQIVND in the germline V gene (reference sequence). The CDR3 sequence is CASRSGQGKETQYF. CDR3 sequence (DNA): TGTGCCAGTAGATCTGGACAGGGGAAAGAGACCCAGTACTTC.

The chain has TRBV28 and TRBJ1-4; tentative D call: TRBD1 (5 bases). Germline CDR1 is MDHEN and CDR2 is SYDVKM. The CDR3 sequence is 17 residues long. V lost 6 bases and J lost 3, with 20 bases in between. The CDR3 DNA reads TGTGCCAGCAGGGGGGGAAGGTGGAGGGTAGCTAATGAAAAACTGTTTTTT. It codes for CASRGGRWRVANEKLFF.

As regards this clone: The junction departs from the called germline gene at one end, perhaps through a read error. The rearrangement uses TRBV7-7 and TRBJ1-6; perhaps TRBD1 as D (6 bases). The CDR3 extends over 13 amino acids. CDR1 and CDR2 (germline): SSHAT, FNYEAQ (reference sequence). In DNA, the CDR3 is TGTGCTAGCAGCTTAGACAGGAATTCACCCCTCCACTTT. Translation gives CASSLDRNSPLHF.

This chain uses TRBV5-1 with TRBJ2-1; 9 positions agree with TRBD2. The CDR3 covers 15 residues. Germline trimming cut 10 bases from V and 5 bases from J; bases unmatched to any gene: 13. From germline, CDR1 is SGHRS and CDR2 YFSETQ. The CDR3 region has the DNA TGCGCCCTCCACAGGCTAGCGGGAAGGGACAATGAGCAGTTCTTC. It translates to CALHRLAGRDNEQFF.

This sequence joins TRBV6-4 and TRBJ2-3; 7 bases align to TRBD1. Losses at the gene ends were 2 bases for V and 1 base for J; bases not matched to a gene: 3. The length of the CDR3 is 15 residues. CDR1 and CDR2 (germline): MRHNA, SNTAGT. This CDR3 reads CASSDRGQGTDTQYF. In DNA form, the CDR3 reads TGTGCCAGCAGTGACCGCGGACAGGGCACAGATACGCAGTATTTT.

The CDR3 sequence: CASSLGRSASQMNTEAFF. CDR3 bases: TGTGCCAGCAGCTTAGGGCGGTCGGCATCGCAAATGAACACTGAAGCTTTCTTT. This chain uses TRBV11-2 with TRBJ1-1; D uncertain. The ends were cut back, 1 base at V and 0 bases at J, with 18 bases in the middle. CDR1 and CDR2 (germline): SGHAT, FQNNGV. This CDR3 has 18 residues.

This clone has just one count. The chain employs TRBV7-2 and TRBJ2-3, with TRBD1 as a possible D gene (6 bases). This CDR3 is built from 15 residues. Trimming took 2 bases from V and 3 from J, leaving 12 bases between them. Germline CDR1 reads SGHTA; CDR2 reads FQGNSA. In nucleotides, the CDR3 is TGTGCCAGCAGCTTAACGGGGCAGGGGACAGATACGCAGTATTTT. Its translation is CASSLTGQGTDTQYF.

This clone appeared once. V gene TRBV5-1 combines with J gene TRBJ1-1; 10 positions match TRBD1. The germline V gene has CDR1 SGHRS and CDR2 YFSETQ. This CDR3 has 15 amino acids. Germline trimming cut 2 bases from V and 3 bases from J; bases unmatched to any gene: 4. CDR3 DNA: TGCGCCAGCAGCTTCCGGGACAGGGGTCACACTGAAGCTTTCTTT. This sequence encodes CASSFRDRGHTEAFF.

The genes are TRBV6-5 and TRBJ1-2, with 7 nucleotides matching TRBD1. Germline CDR1 MNHEY, CDR2 SVGAGI. J gave up 6 bases and V 5 bases, and 12 bases lay outside the gene matches. The CDR3 covers 15 residues. CDR3 loop: CASSPYRGFGNGYTF. The CDR3 DNA follows: TGTGCCAGCAGTCCCTACAGGGGATTCGGCAATGGCTACACCTTC.

The chain carries TRBV2 and TRBJ2-7; D perhaps matches TRBD2 (7 bases). Germline-derived CDR1 and CDR2 are SNHLY and FYNNEI. V dropped 7 bases and J dropped 0 bases, with 16 bases sitting between them. This CDR3 is 15 amino acids long. The CDR3: CASKKGGPSSYEQYF. The CDR3 nucleotides read TGTGCCAGCAAGAAGGGGGGGCCGAGCTCCTACGAGCAGTACTTC.

The chain carries TRBV5-4 and TRBJ1-6; D is uncertain. The germline gives CDR1 SGHNT, CDR2 YYREEE (reference sequence). The V end lost 4 bases, the J end lost 0 bases, and 8 bases lay between the germline ends. The CDR3 totals 15 residues. CDR3 region: CASSLGSSYNSPLHF. CDR3 nucleotide sequence: TGTGCCAGCAGCCTCGGGAGCTCCTATAATTCACCCCTCCACTTT.